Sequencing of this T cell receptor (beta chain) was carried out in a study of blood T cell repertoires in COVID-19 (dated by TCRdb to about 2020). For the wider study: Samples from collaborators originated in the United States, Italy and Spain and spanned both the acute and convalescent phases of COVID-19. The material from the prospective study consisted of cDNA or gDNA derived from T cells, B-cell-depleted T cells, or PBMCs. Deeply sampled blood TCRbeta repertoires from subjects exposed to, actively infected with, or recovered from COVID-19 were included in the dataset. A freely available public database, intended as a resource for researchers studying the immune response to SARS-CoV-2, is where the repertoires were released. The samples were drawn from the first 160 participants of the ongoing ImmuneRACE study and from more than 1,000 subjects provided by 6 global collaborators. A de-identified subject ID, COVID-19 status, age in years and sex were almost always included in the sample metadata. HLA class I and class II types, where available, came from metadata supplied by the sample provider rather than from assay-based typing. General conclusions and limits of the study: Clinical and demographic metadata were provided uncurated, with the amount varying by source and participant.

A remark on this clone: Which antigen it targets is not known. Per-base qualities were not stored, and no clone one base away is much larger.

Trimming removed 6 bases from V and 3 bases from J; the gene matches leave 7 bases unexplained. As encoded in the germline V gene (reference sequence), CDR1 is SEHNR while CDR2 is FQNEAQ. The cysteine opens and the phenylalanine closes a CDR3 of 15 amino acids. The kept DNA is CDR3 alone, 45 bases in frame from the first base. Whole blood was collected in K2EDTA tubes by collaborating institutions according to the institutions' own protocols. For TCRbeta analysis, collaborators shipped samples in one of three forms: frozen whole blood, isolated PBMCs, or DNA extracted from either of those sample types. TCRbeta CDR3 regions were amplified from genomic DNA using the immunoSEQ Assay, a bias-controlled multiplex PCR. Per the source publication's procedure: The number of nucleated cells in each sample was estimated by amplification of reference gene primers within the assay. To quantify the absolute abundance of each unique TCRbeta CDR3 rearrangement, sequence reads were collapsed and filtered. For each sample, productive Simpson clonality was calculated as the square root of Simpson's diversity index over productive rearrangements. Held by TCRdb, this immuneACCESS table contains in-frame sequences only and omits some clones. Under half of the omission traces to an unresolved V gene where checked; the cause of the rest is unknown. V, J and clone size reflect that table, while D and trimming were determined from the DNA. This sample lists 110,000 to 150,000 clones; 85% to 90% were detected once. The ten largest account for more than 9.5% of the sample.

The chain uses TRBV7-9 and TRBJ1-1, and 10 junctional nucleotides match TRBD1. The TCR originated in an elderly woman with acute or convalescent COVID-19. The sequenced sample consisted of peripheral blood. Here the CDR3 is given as CASRWDRGIYTEAFF. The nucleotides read TGTGCCAGCAGATGGGACAGGGGTATCTACACTGAAGCTTTCTTT.